The sequence of this T cell receptor (beta chain) was determined in a study of regulatory T cells in long-lasting Graves disease. This CDR3 is built from 14 residues. Germline V gene lookup returns CDR1 KGHDR and CDR2 SFDVKD. Trimming cost V 0 bases and J 6 bases, with 9 bases left between them. Library construction for TCR beta used iRepertoire HTBI primers and Arm-PCR of CDR3 regions. TCRdb fed the multiplex PCR reads into MiXCR, producing one record per CDR3 protein. The sample shows about 370,000 distinct CDR3 sequences, around 15% of them seen only once. The time point here: newly diagnosed GD, antithyroid drugs for less than 3 months. The authors made the TCR library using RNA they extracted from PBMCs. Investigators report Graves' disease was diagnosed under American Thyroid Association guidelines. In this cohort, patients came from an endocrinology department located in Xi'an, China. This clonotype was observed at least ten times.

The sequence came from a female donor with Graves disease. The chain links TRBV24-1 to TRBJ2-3; D is unclear. The specimen was peripheral blood mononuclear cells (PBMCs), collected at new diagnosis, from a patient treated with antithyroid drugs. The CDR3 bases are TGTGCCACCAGTGATTTGCCCCCGCTTGATACGCAGTATTTT. This encodes CATSDLPPLDTQYF.